This TCR beta chain appears in the sequencing data of a study of cytomegalovirus exposure and HLA in healthy donors. This clone was recorded a few times. Its matching antigen is unknown. This CDR3 contains 12 residues. V lost 4 bases and J lost 4, with 10 bases in between. In germline, CDR1 is SQVTM, CDR2 ANQGSEA. General study points: In an earlier analysis, productive rearrangement rates for most beta V segments clustered near 87% or 30%. The study carried out a later analysis of TCR beta sequences. It associated approximately 16,000 of them with specific HLA alleles at a false discovery rate of 0.05.

Both 60 Vbeta primers and 13 Jbeta primers went into the PCR. Profiling relied on immunoSEQ multiplex PCR, and the TCRdb table lists in-frame clones only, not all of them. The sample yields over 100,000 clones, around two thirds seen once. This chain connects TRBV29-1 to TRBJ1-1; D ambiguous. This sequence was found in a human donor in good health. Sequenced material: PBMCs. For the CDR3, the DNA is TGCAGCGTTGTAGGAGTTACCACTGAAGCTTTCTTT. This translates into CSVVGVTTEAFF.